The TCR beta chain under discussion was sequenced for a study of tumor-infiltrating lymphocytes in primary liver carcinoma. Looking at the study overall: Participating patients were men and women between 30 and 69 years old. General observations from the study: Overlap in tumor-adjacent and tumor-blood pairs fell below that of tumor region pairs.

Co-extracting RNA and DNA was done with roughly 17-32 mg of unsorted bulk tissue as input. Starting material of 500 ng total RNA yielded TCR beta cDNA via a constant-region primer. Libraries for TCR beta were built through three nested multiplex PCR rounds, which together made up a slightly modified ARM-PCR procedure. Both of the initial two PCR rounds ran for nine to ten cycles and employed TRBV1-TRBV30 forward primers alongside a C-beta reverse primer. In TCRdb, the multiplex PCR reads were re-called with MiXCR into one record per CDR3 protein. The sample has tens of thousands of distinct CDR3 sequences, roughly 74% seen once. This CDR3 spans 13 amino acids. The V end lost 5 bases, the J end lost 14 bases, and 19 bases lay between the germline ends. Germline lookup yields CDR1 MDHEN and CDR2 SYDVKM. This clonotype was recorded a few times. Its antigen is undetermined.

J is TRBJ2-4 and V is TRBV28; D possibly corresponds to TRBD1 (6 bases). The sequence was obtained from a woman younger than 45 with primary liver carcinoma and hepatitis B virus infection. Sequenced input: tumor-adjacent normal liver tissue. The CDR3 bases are TGTGCCAGCAGTCACGATGTACAGGGTATTAAGTACTTC. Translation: CASSHDVQGIKYF.